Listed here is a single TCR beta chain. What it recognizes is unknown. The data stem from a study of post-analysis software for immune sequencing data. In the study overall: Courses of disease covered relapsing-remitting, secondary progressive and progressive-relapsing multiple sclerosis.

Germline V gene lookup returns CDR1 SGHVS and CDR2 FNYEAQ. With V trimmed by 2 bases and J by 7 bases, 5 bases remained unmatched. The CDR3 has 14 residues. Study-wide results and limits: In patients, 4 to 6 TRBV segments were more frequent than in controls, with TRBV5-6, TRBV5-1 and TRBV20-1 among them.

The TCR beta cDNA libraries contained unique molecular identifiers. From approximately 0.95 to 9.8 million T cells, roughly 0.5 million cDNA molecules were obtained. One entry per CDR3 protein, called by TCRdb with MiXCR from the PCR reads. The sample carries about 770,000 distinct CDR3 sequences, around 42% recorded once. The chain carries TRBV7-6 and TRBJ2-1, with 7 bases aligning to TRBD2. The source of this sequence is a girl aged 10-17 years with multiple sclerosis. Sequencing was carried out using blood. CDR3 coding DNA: TGTGCCAGCAGCTTACGAGGGAGGGTTAATGAGCAGTTCTTC. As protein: CASSLRGRVNEQFF.